The 6 T cell receptor beta chains below were found in one sample sequenced in a study of blood T cell repertoires in COVID-19 (dated by TCRdb to the early 2020s). The library came from the immunoSEQ multiplex PCR assay. TCRdb took this table from immuneACCESS and kept in-frame rearrangements with V and J called. Such tables lack part of the clones; where checked against another copy, unresolved V genes explain under half of the gap, and the rest is unexplained. The sample yields some 350,000 clones; roughly 87% were counted once. The ten largest clones capture approximately 3.1% of the sample. The specimen was PBMCs or T cells enriched from blood (not recorded which). These receptors all stem from a woman aged 25 to 45 who had recovered from COVID-19.

The chain has TRBV27 and TRBJ2-3; 7 nucleotides align to TRBD1. The trim removed 5 bases at V and 5 bases at J, leaving 7 bases unmatched. CDR3 size: 14 residues. CDR1 MNHEY and CDR2 SMNVEV come from the germline V gene (reference sequence). CDR3 in amino acids: CASSLNQGEDTQYF. Here the CDR3 DNA reads TGTGCCAGCAGTCTAAACCAGGGGGAAGATACGCAGTATTTT.

The chain has TRBV11-2 and TRBJ2-5; 7 bases match TRBD2. J gave up 5 bases and V 4 bases, and 1 base lay outside the gene matches. The CDR3 consists of 12 residues. Germline CDR1 reads SGHAT; CDR2 reads FQNNGV. The DNA of the CDR3 is TGTGCCAGCAGCTGGGGGGGTGAGACCCAGTACTTC. This gives the protein CASSWGGETQYF.

The chain couples TRBV9 to TRBJ2-5; D may be TRBD1 (5 bases). CDR1 is SGDLS and CDR2 is YYNGEE in the germline V gene. This CDR3 has 13 residues. V lost 0 bases to trimming and J lost 4 bases, with 7 bases between them. CDR3 sequence reads: CASSVGRGETQYF. The CDR3 nucleotides read TGTGCCAGCAGCGTAGGTAGGGGAGAGACCCAGTACTTC.

This chain uses TRBV6-2 or TRBV6-3 with TRBJ2-2, with D perhaps TRBD1 (5 bases). V lost 6 bases and J 0 bases, leaving 14 bases between the germline ends. The CDR3 runs 16 residues. The germline CDR1 and CDR2 sequences are MNHEY and SVGEGT. The CDR3 is CASSAYGRANTGELFF. For the CDR3, the DNA is TGTGCCAGCAGCGCCTACGGCAGGGCGAACACCGGGGAGCTGTTTTTT.

This chain connects TRBV27 to TRBJ1-1; weak D call: TRBD1 (5 bases). Deletions cut 2 bases from V and 8 bases from J, with 21 bases between. Per the germline V gene, CDR1 is MNHEY and CDR2 is SMNVEV (reference sequence). This CDR3 has 16 residues. The CDR3 coding sequence is TGTGCCAGCAGTTTAGGTTGGGGAGGGGCCCAACGGGAAGCTTTCTTT. Translating it yields CASSLGWGGAQREAFF.

The chain uses TRBV2 and TRBJ1-1, with D uncertain. Germline V gene lookup returns CDR1 SNHLY and CDR2 FYNNEI. The ends were cut back, 7 bases at V and 0 bases at J, with 9 bases in the middle. The CDR3 runs 13 residues. This CDR3 reads CASMVSMNTEAFF. CDR3 coding DNA: TGTGCCAGCATGGTAAGCATGAACACTGAAGCTTTCTTT.